This T cell receptor (beta chain) emerged from a study of blood T cell repertoires in COVID-19. Study-wide background: Samples taken during acute and convalescent COVID-19 were collected in the United States, Italy and Spain. Sources were T cells, B-cell-depleted T cells, or PBMCs; the material itself was cDNA or gDNA.

Per the original methods: Counts of nucleated cells, estimated from reference gene primer amplification, were obtained. The method was immunoSEQ multiplex PCR; TCRdb's version includes in-frame clones alone and lacks a portion of them. V and J calls and clone size are as listed in that table; D and trimming were resolved from the DNA. The sample consists of about 110,000 clones, 75% to 90% of them appearing once. Germline-derived CDR1 and CDR2 are SGHRS and YFSETQ. This CDR3 is built from 14 residues. V lost 6 bases to trimming and J lost 4 bases, with 15 bases between them. The rearrangement links TRBV5-1 to TRBJ2-3; a weak D match, TRBD1 (5 bases). The TCR originated in a man in his 70s with acute or convalescent COVID-19. The specimen was peripheral blood. CDR3 nucleotides: TGCGCCAGCAAAGTTTCGACAGCTCCAGATACGCAGTATTTT. It yields the protein CASKVSTAPDTQYF. Drawing the rest from reference TRBV5-1 and TRBJ2-3, the complete variable domain is KAGVTQTPRYLIKTRGQQVTLSCSPISGHRSVSWYQQTPGQGLQFLFEYFSETQRNKGNFPGRFSGRQFSNSRSEMNVSTLELGDSALYLCASKVSTAPDTQYFGPGTRLTVL.